These 9 T cell receptor beta chains were sequenced from one sample in a study of T cell responses to AZD1222 COVID-19 vaccine. Data came from immunoSEQ multiplex PCR; TCRdb stores just in-frame clones and leaves some out. Here the sample spans roughly 180,000 clones, almost 95% being singletons. The sequenced sample was peripheral blood, obtained on day 0 of AZD1222 vaccination. The receptors come from an adult in good health.

This CDR3 reads CATSRSAGQNNEQFF. In DNA, the CDR3 is TGTGCCACCAGCCGATCTGCCGGGCAAAACAATGAGCAGTTCTTC. The V call is TRBV15, the J call TRBJ2-1; D unresolved. CDR1 is LNHNV, CDR2 YYDKDF, per germline (reference sequence). The V gene lost 5 bases and the J gene lost 5 bases, with 16 bases spanning the gap. The CDR3 runs 15 residues.

V and J are TRBV19 and TRBJ2-2; 12 bases match TRBD2. The length of the CDR3 is 16 residues. Germline trimming cut 5 bases from V and 4 bases from J; bases unmatched to any gene: 5. Per germline, CDR1 LNHDA and CDR2 SQIVND (reference sequence). CDR3 bases: TGTGCCAGTAGTCTCCCGACTAGCGGGGGCACCGGGGAGCTGTTTTTT. It specifies CASSLPTSGGTGELFF.

The chain couples TRBV6-5 to TRBJ1-3, with TRBD1 matching over 7 bases. The J segment lost 0 bases and the V segment lost 0 bases, leaving 2 bases of the junction unmatched. The CDR3 has 16 residues. In germline, CDR1 is MNHEY, CDR2 SVGAGI. CDR3 nucleotide sequence: TGTGCCAGCAGTTACTCGGGACAGAGCTCTGGAAACACCATATATTTT. Protein product: CASSYSGQSSGNTIYF.

The chain joins TRBV7-3 to TRBJ2-5; a possible D gene is TRBD2 (5 bases). This CDR3 spans 13 amino acids. V shed 6 bases and J shed 3 bases, with 11 bases lying between them. The germline gives CDR1 SGHTA, CDR2 FQGTGA. The CDR3 bases are TGTGCCAGCAGTTTGACCGGGAAAGAGACCCAGTACTTC. This encodes CASSLTGKETQYF.

V and J are TRBV10-3 and TRBJ1-5, with 11 nucleotides matching TRBD1. Germline CDR1 and CDR2: ENHRY and SYGVKD. The V segment lost 3 bases and the J segment 5 bases; nucleotides outside the gene matches: 3. The length of the CDR3 is 15 residues. The DNA for the CDR3 is TGTGCCATCAGTGAAGGACAGGGGGCGGATCAGCCCCAGCATTTT. It codes for CAISEGQGADQPQHF.

Turning to this clone: Other DNA sequences of this sample code for an identical CDR3. The V call is TRBV6-5, the J call TRBJ2-7, with 10 positions matching TRBD1. Germline trimming cut 5 bases from V and 3 bases from J; bases unmatched to any gene: 4. There are 14 residues in the CDR3. The germline CDR1 and CDR2 sequences are MNHEY and SVGAGI. For the CDR3, the DNA is TGTGCCAGCAGTAGGGACAGGGGTAGCTACGAGCAGTACTTC. It is translated as CASSRDRGSYEQYF.

The genes are TRBV19 and TRBJ2-5, with D possibly matching TRBD2 (6 bases). This CDR3 comprises 15 residues. Germline lookup yields CDR1 LNHDA and CDR2 SQIVND (reference sequence). V was shortened by 4 bases and J by 5 bases, with 17 bases between the two germline ends. Here the CDR3 reads CASSTTRGIWETQYF. The CDR3 coding sequence is TGTGCCAGTAGTACGACTAGGGGAATCTGGGAGACCCAGTACTTC.

The gene calls are TRBV9 and TRBJ1-6; TRBD1 is a possible D gene (5 bases). V gave up 0 bases and J gave up 7 bases, with 8 bases separating them. There are 14 residues in the CDR3. Germline CDR1 reads SGDLS; CDR2 reads YYNGEE. The CDR3 loop reads CASSVEGPNSPLHF. The CDR3 DNA is TGTGCCAGCAGCGTAGAGGGACCCAATTCACCCCTCCACTTT.

The chain couples TRBV6-5 to TRBJ1-1, with D perhaps matching TRBD1 (6 bases). The ends were cut back, 0 bases at V and 0 bases at J, with 8 bases in the middle. Per the germline V gene, CDR1 is MNHEY and CDR2 is SVGAGI. The CDR3 is made up of 15 amino acids. The CDR3 DNA sequence: TGTGCCAGCAGTTACTCGTCAGGGGTGAACACTGAAGCTTTCTTT. The encoded protein is CASSYSSGVNTEAFF.